This paragraph reports one TCR beta chain. The sample comes from a study of Ad26.COV2.S vaccination and SARS-CoV-2 variants. The wider study: Intramuscularly, Ad26.COV2.S was given either once or twice, 56 days apart.

Treatment indicated: around 19 received Ad26.COV2.S at low or high dose, single or two shots; 5 received placebo; per-sample allocation not given. The samples were gathered on day 63 after the first injection of vaccine or placebo. Germline CDR1 and CDR2: SEHNR and FQNEAQ (reference sequence). CDR3 length equals 14 residues. Trimming removed 4 bases at V and 6 bases at J, with 10 bases between. Assay: immunoSEQ multiplex PCR; the TCRdb copy retains only in-frame clones and omits some. Of a few hundred thousand clones listed, approximately 91% are singletons. The chain is built from TRBV7-9 and TRBJ1-6; TRBD1 might be the D (5 bases). The TCR sequence derives from a person between 18 and 65 years old who received the Ad26.COV2.S COVID-19 vaccine or a placebo. Sequenced here: peripheral blood, sampled in a trial of Ad26.COV2.S vaccine versus placebo. In nucleotides, the CDR3 is TGTGCCAGCAGCTCCCAGGGTAGTAATTCACCCCTCCACTTT. Translation gives CASSSQGSNSPLHF.